The next 5 T cell receptor beta chains were all read from a single sample in a study of human T cells and chemical hapten exposure. Each CDR3 protein is one row after TCRdb ran MiXCR on the RACE reads. The sample lists a few hundred thousand distinct CDR3 sequences; 4.5% to 5.5% were seen once. The time point denotes: pre-sensitization, week 0. This sample's treatment: therapeutic diphenylcyclopropenone sensitization with weekly scalp DPC. Sequenced material: whole blood, taken in connection with sensitization to the hapten diphenylcyclopropenone (DPC). The receptor set was obtained from a woman aged 18-29 years with alopecia areata. Some clones in this sample may be carry-over from other donors' samples.

CDR3 loop: CASSPGLGKGLAGEQFF. CDR3 in DNA: TGTGCCAGCAGCCCCGGGCTCGGTAAAGGACTAGCGGGGGAGCAGTTCTTC. V gene TRBV3-1 combines with J gene TRBJ2-1, with TRBD2 matching 12 bases. With V trimmed by 4 bases and J by 10 bases, 14 bases remained unmatched. CDR3 length equals 17 residues. In germline, CDR1 is LGHDT, CDR2 YNNKEL (reference sequence).

The V and J genes are TRBV13 and TRBJ1-3; 7 nucleotides align to TRBD1. This CDR3 has 18 amino acids. Germline V lookup: CDR1 PRHDT, CDR2 FYEKMQ (reference sequence). J was trimmed by 0 bases and V by 5 bases; bases with no gene match: 13. CDR3 DNA: TGTGCCAGCAGCCCGGACAGGCTAAAAACGATCTCTGGAAACACCATATATTTT. It is translated as CASSPDRLKTISGNTIYF.

This chain connects TRBV5-1 to TRBJ2-5, with a possible D match to TRBD1 (6 bases). Trimming removed 4 bases at V and 4 bases at J, with 14 bases between. CDR1 and CDR2 (germline): SGHRS, YFSETQ. The CDR3 loop spans 14 amino acids. CDR3 nucleotides: TGCGCCAGCAGCCCAAAGGGGGTCAGAGAGACCCAGTACTTC. This encodes CASSPKGVRETQYF.

This clonotype was seen a few times. CDR3 loop: CAISEGVAGPDGYTF. The CDR3 nucleotides read TGTGCCATCAGTGAGGGGGTAGCGGGGCCAGATGGCTACACCTTC. The genes are TRBV10-3 and TRBJ1-2; a possible D gene is TRBD1 (5 bases). The CDR3 covers 15 residues. CDR1 and CDR2 from the germline V gene are ENHRY and SYGVKD. Deletions cut 2 bases from V and 6 bases from J, with 16 bases between.

J is TRBJ2-7 and V is TRBV10-3; D might be TRBD1 (5 bases). V lost 0 bases and J 5 bases, leaving 8 bases between the germline ends. The CDR3 totals 13 residues. Germline-derived CDR1 and CDR2 are ENHRY and SYGVKD. CDR3 DNA sequence: TGTGCCATCAGTGAGTCGATAGGGGACGAGCAGTACTTC. Translating it yields CAISESIGDEQYF.